A selection of T cell receptor beta chains follows, all from one sample in a study of identical twins. From the 5' RACE reads, TCRdb called clonotypes with MiXCR, one entry per CDR3 protein. This table holds around 1.7 million distinct CDR3 sequences, 32% found once. The source material was cord blood. The source is a newborn girl in good health. CDR3s include the opening cysteine and the closing phenylalanine or tryptophan. A D gene is named only where the DNA matches it firmly. Part of the rows lack a size; the others show once, few, many or a class for expanded clones.

D gene | J gene | V gene | clone size | CDR3 DNA | CDR3 protein
TRBD2 | TRBJ2-7 | TRBV27 | NA | TGTGCCAGCAGTTTATTGGGAGGGCTCCCCTACGAGCAGTACTTC | CASSLLGGLPYEQYF
NA | TRBJ2-5 | TRBV6-1 | NA | TGTGCCAGCAGTGAGGGGACCCGGACTTGGCAAGAGACCCAGTACTTC | CASSEGTRTWQETQYF
TRBD2 | TRBJ2-3 | TRBV5-6 | few | TGTGCCAGCAGTTGGACTAGCGGGACGGCAGATACGCAGTATTTT | CASSWTSGTADTQYF
NA | TRBJ1-2 | TRBV2 | NA | TGTGCCAGCAGGACAGCTCGAACTAACTATGGCTACACCTTC | CASRTARTNYGYTF
TRBD2 | TRBJ2-1 | TRBV7-9 | NA | TGTGCCAGCAGCCTGGGGCCGGGAGGACACAATGAGCAGTTCTTC | CASSLGPGGHNEQFF
NA | TRBJ2-1 | TRBV5-6 | few | TGTGCCAGCAGCTCCCCCCCGAAGGACAATGAGCAGTTCTTC | CASSSPPKDNEQFF
TRBD1 | TRBJ2-3 | TRBV5-1 | few | TGCGCCAGCACCCCAGGGGGCAGGGCAGATACGCAGTATTTT | CASTPGGRADTQYF
TRBD1 | TRBJ1-2 | TRBV10-3 | NA | TGTGCCATCAGTGAGTGGGACAGGGGAGGCTACACCTTC | CAISEWDRGGYTF
TRBD1 | TRBJ1-4 | TRBV18 | NA | TGTGCCAGCTCACGCGGGACAGGGGCTGAAAAACTGTTTTTT | CASSRGTGAEKLFF
NA | TRBJ1-5 | TRBV6-6 | NA | TGTGCCAGCAGTTACTCACGACACAATCAGCCCCAGCATTTT | CASSYSRHNQPQHF
NA | TRBJ1-5 | TRBV5-5 | NA | TGTGCCAGCAGCGTGGACCATAGCAATCAGCCCCAGCATTTT | CASSVDHSNQPQHF
TRBD1 | TRBJ1-4 | TRBV20-1 | NA | TGCAGTGCCGGACAGGGTTTTGGGTTAGAAAAACTGTTTTTT | CSAGQGFGLEKLFF
NA | TRBJ2-7 | TRBV28 | NA | TGTGCCGGCTTCACCCTAGGGACGTCCTACGAGCAGTACTTC | CAGFTLGTSYEQYF
NA | TRBJ2-3 | TRBV12-5 | NA | TGTGCTAGTGGTTTGGAGGGGGACACAGATACGCAGTATTTT | CASGLEGDTDTQYF
NA | TRBJ1-5 | TRBV28 | few | TGTGCCAGCAGACAGGGCCTTGGCAATCAGCCCCAGCATTTT | CASRQGLGNQPQHF
TRBD2 | TRBJ2-1 | TRBV20-1 | NA | TGCAGTGCTAGACGTGGACTAGCCTATGAGCAGTTCTTC | CSARRGLAYEQFF